These 32 T cell receptor beta chains originate from one sample sequenced in a study of neurological immune-mediated disorders. This sample's time point: technical triplicate 2. TCRdb itself ran the 5' RACE reads through MiXCR, one entry per CDR3 protein. This sample carries tens of thousands of distinct CDR3 sequences, around 24% of them seen once, and the ten largest clones take about 4.9%. Specimen: PBMCs. These receptors all come from a man between 60 and 75 years old with HTLV-1-associated myelopathy (HAM/TSP).

This clonotype was counted ten times or more. The chain has TRBV5-1 and TRBJ2-7; 7 nucleotides match TRBD2. This CDR3 has 17 amino acids. Per germline, CDR1 SGHRS and CDR2 YFSETQ. V lost 4 bases to trimming and J lost 2 bases; unmatched junction nucleotides: 15. CDR3: CASSLGAASGQPYEQYF. The CDR3 DNA is TGCGCCAGCAGCCTGGGAGCGGCTAGCGGCCAACCCTACGAGCAGTACTTC.

This clonotype was detected ten times or more. The rearrangement uses TRBV5-1 and TRBJ2-1, with D possibly TRBD1 on 5 matching bases. V lost 4 bases, J lost 0 bases, and 11 bases lay in between. The CDR3 length is 15 residues. Germline CDR1 SGHRS, CDR2 YFSETQ. CDR3 coding DNA: TGCGCCAGCAGCCCAGGACACGACTCCTACAATGAGCAGTTCTTC. The encoded protein is CASSPGHDSYNEQFF.

In its sample, this clonotype was seen many times. This chain uses TRBV4-1 with TRBJ2-2; D is perhaps TRBD2 (7 bases). CDR3 length equals 19 residues. Trimming took 2 bases from V and 3 from J, leaving 22 bases between them. Germline V lookup: CDR1 MGHRA, CDR2 YSYEKL. The CDR3 bases are TGCGCCAGCAGCCAACCCTCGGGCGGGAGTGGGGGCCACACCGGGGAGCTGTTTTTT. Translated: CASSQPSGGSGGHTGELFF.

V and J are TRBV7-8 and TRBJ2-1; possibly TRBD1 for D (6 bases). The germline V and J ends were trimmed by 4 bases and 8 bases, with 15 bases remaining between them. The CDR3 spans 14 residues. Germline CDR1 reads SGHVS; CDR2 reads FQNEAQ. CDR3 DNA: TGTGCCAGCAGCTCCGTTCCCAGGGGAGATGAGCAGTTCTTC. Protein product: CASSSVPRGDEQFF.

This clonotype was observed at least ten times. This chain joins TRBV5-6 and TRBJ2-5; D might be TRBD1 (6 bases). V was trimmed by 5 bases and J by 4 bases, leaving 12 bases between them. The germline CDR1 and CDR2 sequences are SGHDT and YYEEEE. The CDR3 covers 13 residues. CDR3 sequence reads: CASRPRGGETQYF. The CDR3 DNA follows: TGTGCCAGCAGGCCCAGGGGTGGAGAGACCCAGTACTTC.

This clonotype was observed at least ten times. The V call is TRBV5-1, the J call TRBJ2-1, with D perhaps TRBD2 (5 bases). Trimming stripped 4 bases from V and 7 bases from J, with 18 bases between. Germline V gene lookup returns CDR1 SGHRS and CDR2 YFSETQ. The CDR3 consists of 15 residues. The CDR3: CASSPSGAVGNEQFF. The CDR3 nucleotides read TGCGCCAGCAGCCCGAGTGGAGCGGTGGGGAATGAGCAGTTCTTC.

This clonotype was recorded many times. The chain recombines TRBV5-1 with TRBJ2-7, with 9 bases identical to TRBD1. Germline V lookup: CDR1 SGHRS, CDR2 YFSETQ. Losses at the gene ends were 0 bases for V and 6 bases for J; bases not matched to a gene: 4. This CDR3 contains 14 residues. CDR3 loop: CASSLGGQGGEQYF. In nucleotides, the CDR3 is TGCGCCAGCAGCTTGGGGGGACAGGGTGGCGAGCAGTACTTC.

This clonotype has ten or more counts. This chain joins TRBV28 and TRBJ1-6, with a weak D call TRBD1 (5 bases). CDR3 length equals 14 residues. Germline loops: CDR1 MDHEN, CDR2 SYDVKM. The germline V and J ends were trimmed by 7 bases and 7 bases, with 14 bases remaining between them. The CDR3 nucleotides read TGTGCCAGCACCCCACGGGGGGAGAATTCACCCCTCCACTTT. This gives the protein CASTPRGENSPLHF.

This clonotype was counted ten times or more. Germline and junction disagree at one end, which may indicate a read error. V gene TRBV5-4 combines with J gene TRBJ2-1; 9 positions match TRBD2. The CDR3 extends over 17 amino acids. Germline values: CDR1 SGHNT, CDR2 YYREEE (reference sequence). The CDR3 DNA reads as TGTGCCACCAGCCGATCGAGCGGGGGGCGTTTGTTGAATGAGCAGTTCTTC. Its protein product is CATSRSSGGRLLNEQFF. The whole variable domain, remainder taken from reference TRBV5-4 and TRBJ2-1, is ETGVTQSPTHLIKTRGQQVTLRCSSQSGHNTVSWYQQALGQGPQFIFQYYREEENGRGNFPPRFSGLQFPNYSSELNVNALELDDSALYLCATSRSSGGRLLNEQFFGPGTRLTVL.

This clonotype was recorded many times. CDR3 loop: CASSQGNYNSRFTSYTF. CDR3 coding DNA: TGTGCCAGCAGCCAGGGAAATTACAACAGCAGGTTTACGAGCTACACCTTC. The chain combines TRBV3-1 with TRBJ1-2, with D uncertain. In germline, CDR1 is LGHDT, CDR2 YNNKEL (reference sequence). V was pared by 3 bases and J by 9 bases, with 26 bases between. CDR3 size: 17 residues.

This chain joins TRBV4-1 and TRBJ1-4; D possibly corresponds to TRBD1 (6 bases). Trimming pared 4 bases from V and 0 bases from J, leaving 9 bases between. Germline loops: CDR1 MGHRA, CDR2 YSYEKL. CDR3 size: 15 residues. The CDR3 region has the DNA TGCGCCAGCAGCCTACAGGGAGCAACTAATGAAAAACTGTTTTTT. This codes for CASSLQGATNEKLFF.

This clonotype appeared many times. This chain links TRBV25-1 with TRBJ2-1; 9 positions agree with TRBD2. CDR3 length equals 14 residues. The V segment lost 7 bases and the J segment 8 bases; nucleotides outside the gene matches: 9. Germline V gene lookup returns CDR1 MGHDK and CDR2 SYGVNS. CDR3 sequence: CASTVSSGTDEQFF. CDR3 DNA sequence: TGTGCCAGCACTGTCTCTAGCGGGACGGATGAGCAGTTCTTC.

This clonotype was seen many times. V and J are TRBV5-1 and TRBJ2-1; 7 bases match TRBD2. The CDR3 spans 15 residues. Germline lookup yields CDR1 SGHRS and CDR2 YFSETQ. The V and J ends lost 0 bases and 4 bases, in that order; junction bases with no gene match: 4. The CDR3 spells CASSLAGLGYNEQFF. The CDR3 bases are TGCGCCAGCAGCTTGGCTGGACTAGGTTACAATGAGCAGTTCTTC.

In the case of this clonotype: Mismatch with germline at one junction end may stem from a read error. The DNA of the CDR3 is TGTACCAGCAGTTCTAGCGGAAGCTCCTACAATGAGCAGTTCTTC. It is translated as CTSSSSGSSYNEQFF. V and J are TRBV27 and TRBJ2-1; TRBD2 matches at 7 bases. Germline CDR1 is MNHEY and CDR2 is SMNVEV (reference sequence). The CDR3 is made up of 15 amino acids.

The sample holds many counts of this clonotype. V is TRBV20-1 and J is TRBJ2-7; 7 bases match TRBD1. Germline V gene data show CDR1 as DFQATT and CDR2 as SNEGSKA (reference sequence). V shed 3 bases and J 0 bases; nucleotides not matched to a gene: 11. There are 16 residues in the CDR3. CDR3 sequence reads: CSASNFGQAFSYEQYF. DNA of the CDR3: TGCAGTGCTAGTAATTTCGGACAGGCGTTCTCCTACGAGCAGTACTTC.

This clonotype was found many times. Germline and junction disagree at one end, which may indicate a read error. This chain uses TRBV20-1 with TRBJ2-1; D is unclear. The CDR3 contains 15 residues. The germline CDR1 and CDR2 sequences are DFQATT and SNEGSKA (reference sequence). CDR3 sequence reads: CSARDFLSSYNEQFF. In DNA, the CDR3 is TGCAGTGCTCGAGACTTCTTAAGCTCCTACAATGAGCAGTTCTTC.

This clonotype appeared a few times. J is TRBJ1-1 and V is TRBV19; TRBD1 agrees at 8 bases. V was pared by 2 bases and J by 0 bases, with 8 bases of the junction left unmatched. The CDR3 extends over 17 amino acids. Germline V gives CDR1 LNHDA, CDR2 SQIVND (reference sequence). The CDR3 loop is CASSIRSGQGVNTEAFF. CDR3 DNA sequence: TGTGCCAGTAGTATAAGAAGCGGACAGGGAGTGAACACTGAAGCTTTCTTT.

The chain recombines TRBV5-1 with TRBJ2-7; D is perhaps TRBD2 (5 bases). The germline V gene encodes CDR1 SGHRS and CDR2 YFSETQ. There are 15 residues in the CDR3. Trimming removed 2 bases at V and 5 bases at J, with 17 bases between. Here the CDR3 reads CASSLLLSNSDEQYF. DNA for the CDR3: TGCGCCAGCAGCTTACTTCTCTCGAATAGCGACGAGCAGTACTTC.

J is TRBJ1-2 and V is TRBV6-2 or TRBV6-3; D may be TRBD1 (5 bases). V was cut by 10 bases and J by 3 bases, with 12 bases left in between. The CDR3 has 12 residues. In germline, CDR1 is MNHEY, CDR2 SVGEGT. The CDR3 nucleotides are TGTGCCACCAGGGAGAGTGACTATGGCTACACCTTC. It translates to CATRESDYGYTF.

This clonotype was counted many times. V usage is TRBV24-1 and J usage is TRBJ2-1, with 9 nucleotides matching TRBD1. Germline V lookup: CDR1 KGHDR, CDR2 SFDVKD. V dropped 5 bases and J dropped 2; count of bases not matched to a gene: 3. The CDR3 covers 15 residues. The chain's CDR3 is CATSGGQGTYNEQFF. In nucleotides, the CDR3 is TGTGCCACCAGTGGTGGACAGGGGACCTACAATGAGCAGTTCTTC.

The chain uses TRBV7-2 and TRBJ2-5, with TRBD2 matching over 10 bases. The CDR3 runs to 16 residues. J was trimmed by 7 bases and V by 4 bases; bases with no gene match: 12. CDR1 is SGHTA, CDR2 FQGNSA, per germline. The chain's CDR3 is CASSSQASGSGGTQYF. The CDR3 nucleotides are TGTGCCAGCAGCTCTCAGGCTAGCGGGAGTGGAGGGACCCAGTACTTC.

In its sample, this clonotype was seen many times. This chain links TRBV12-3 or TRBV12-4 with TRBJ2-3, with no clear D. Trimming shortened V by 5 bases and J by 6 bases, and 9 bases separated the two germline ends. CDR3 length: 12 amino acids. The CDR3 reads CASSPKGDTQYF. The CDR3 DNA is TGTGCCAGCAGTCCGAAGGGCGATACGCAGTATTTT.

The table lists this clonotype with many counts. This rearrangement joins TRBV7-8 to TRBJ1-4, with a tentative D call TRBD1 (5 bases). V was pared by 0 bases and J by 8 bases, with 10 bases between. CDR3 size: 14 residues. CDR1 is SGHVS, CDR2 FQNEAQ, per germline. The CDR3 sequence is CASSLARGGEKLFF. For the CDR3, the DNA is TGTGCCAGCAGCTTAGCCCGGGGGGGGGAAAAACTGTTTTTT.

Ten or more counts support this clonotype. The chain joins TRBV18 to TRBJ1-3, with D possibly being TRBD1 (5 bases). Germline assignment: CDR1 KGHSH and CDR2 LQKENI. The CDR3 is made up of 14 amino acids. With 2 bases removed from V and 5 bases from J, the gap between germline ends came to 10 bases. CDR3 protein: CASSPNQGRNTIYF. CDR3 coding DNA: TGTGCCAGCTCACCAAATCAGGGAAGAAACACCATATATTTT.

In its sample, this clonotype was seen many times. The chain links TRBV5-1 to TRBJ2-1; 7 nucleotides line up with TRBD1. Germline-derived CDR1 and CDR2 are SGHRS and YFSETQ. V shed 2 bases and J 5 bases; nucleotides not matched to a gene: 7. This CDR3 spans 15 amino acids. The CDR3 nucleotides read TGCGCCAGCAGCTTCAACAGGGGCCGACACAATGAGCAGTTCTTC. Amino acids: CASSFNRGRHNEQFF.

At least ten counts were recorded for this clonotype. The V gene is TRBV6-4, the J gene TRBJ2-7; a weak D match, TRBD2 (5 bases). Germline V gene data show CDR1 as MRHNA and CDR2 as SNTAGT. Trimming cost V 11 bases and J 7 bases, with 24 bases left between them. The CDR3 runs 14 residues. The CDR3 DNA follows: TGTGCCCGTCAAGGGCAGGTAGGCACTAGGGAGCAGTACTTC. Its translation: CARQGQVGTREQYF.

This clonotype was observed at least ten times. The V call is TRBV20-1, the J call TRBJ2-7, with a tentative D call TRBD1 (6 bases). The CDR3 runs 15 residues. Germline V gives CDR1 DFQATT, CDR2 SNEGSKA (reference sequence). Trimming removed 0 bases from V and 3 bases from J, with 15 bases in between. This CDR3 reads CSARDPGRTDYEQYF. CDR3 nucleotides: TGCAGTGCTAGAGATCCAGGCAGGACAGACTACGAGCAGTACTTC.

This clonotype was seen at least ten times. This sequence joins TRBV5-1 and TRBJ1-1, with D possibly TRBD1 on 5 matching bases. Germline CDR1 reads SGHRS; CDR2 reads YFSETQ. This CDR3 region has 14 residues. The V end was cut by 0 bases, the J end by 4 bases, with 10 bases between. Here the CDR3 reads CASSLEVGGTEAFF. The CDR3 DNA is TGCGCCAGCAGCTTGGAAGTGGGGGGCACTGAAGCTTTCTTT.

This clonotype was seen ten or more times. The rearrangement joins TRBV28 to TRBJ1-6; possibly TRBD1 for D (6 bases). CDR3 size: 13 residues. V was pared by 10 bases and J by 5 bases, with 12 bases between. Germline CDR1 and CDR2: MDHEN and SYDVKM. This CDR3 is CATRTDNNSPLHF. The CDR3 DNA follows: TGTGCCACCCGGACAGATAATAATTCACCCCTCCACTTT.

This clonotype was seen ten or more times. The chain carries TRBV5-1 and TRBJ2-7; D not resolved. From germline, CDR1 is SGHRS and CDR2 YFSETQ. V lost 5 bases and J lost 0, with 12 bases in between. CDR3 length: 14 amino acids. Here the CDR3 DNA reads TGCGCCAGCAGTACGGACCACCTCTCCTACGAGCAGTACTTC. Amino acids: CASSTDHLSYEQYF.

At least ten counts were recorded for this clonotype. The rearrangement uses TRBV7-3 and TRBJ2-2, with 11 bases lining up with TRBD1. Germline assignment: CDR1 SGHTA and CDR2 FQGTGA. V lost 6 bases, J lost 5 bases, and 5 bases stayed unmatched. The CDR3 contains 15 residues. CDR3 residues: CASRGQGGRTGELFF. CDR3 bases: TGTGCCAGCAGGGGACAGGGGGGACGAACCGGGGAGCTGTTTTTT.

This clonotype appeared many times. This chain connects TRBV2 to TRBJ1-5; D is uncertain. The CDR3 loop spans 14 amino acids. CDR1 and CDR2 (germline): SNHLY, FYNNEI. Between the trimmed V and J ends, which lost 0 bases and 0 bases, there was a span of 3 bases. CDR3 region: CASSEAYSNQPQHF. The CDR3 DNA reads as TGTGCCAGCAGTGAAGCGTATAGCAATCAGCCCCAGCATTTT. Combining the CDR3 with reference TRBV2 and TRBJ1-5 gives the whole variable domain EPEVTQTPSHQVTQMGQEVILRCVPISNHLYFYWYRQILGQKVEFLVSFYNNEISEKSEIFDDQFSVERPDGSNFTLKIRSTKLEDSAMYFCASSEAYSNQPQHFGDGTRLSIL.